This entry lists 30 T cell receptor beta chains sequenced from one sample in a study of blood T cell repertoires in COVID-19. Measured with immunoSEQ multiplex PCR; TCRdb has only the in-frame clones, and not every one. This sample yields roughly 200,000 clones, of which over 70% are seen a single time; roughly 7.2% belongs to the top ten. The sample comprised peripheral blood. These receptors came from a woman in her thirties or forties with COVID-19, enrolled during active disease.

This rearrangement joins TRBV5-4 to TRBJ2-3, with D perhaps matching TRBD2 (5 bases). The CDR3 loop spans 15 amino acids. V was shortened by 2 bases and J by 4 bases, with 14 bases between the two germline ends. CDR1 and CDR2 (germline): SGHNT, YYREEE (reference sequence). CDR3 region: CASSFSGSGADTQYF. Here the CDR3 DNA reads TGTGCCAGCAGCTTTTCGGGGTCCGGGGCAGATACGCAGTATTTT.

The genes are TRBV6-5 and TRBJ1-2, with D possibly TRBD1 on 5 matching bases. The CDR3 sequence is 13 residues long. The germline V gene has CDR1 MNHEY and CDR2 SVGAGI. With 6 bases removed from V and 4 bases from J, the gap between germline ends came to 12 bases. The CDR3 here is CASSDGGFYGYTF. In DNA, the CDR3 is TGTGCCAGCAGCGACGGGGGATTCTATGGCTACACCTTC.

The chain carries TRBV5-6 and TRBJ2-1, with a weak D call TRBD1 (5 bases). This CDR3 comprises 13 residues. V lost 0 bases and J 9 bases, leaving 10 bases between the germline ends. Germline assignment: CDR1 SGHDT and CDR2 YYEEEE. The CDR3 bases are TGTGCCAGCAGCTTGGGCAGGCAGGGTGAGCAGTTCTTC. Amino acids: CASSLGRQGEQFF.

The chain couples TRBV27 to TRBJ2-7, with TRBD1 as a possible D gene (5 bases). The CDR3 has 14 residues. V was shortened by 2 bases and J by 2 bases, with 10 bases between the two germline ends. CDR1 MNHEY and CDR2 SMNVEV come from the germline V gene (reference sequence). The CDR3 here is CASSLKGYTYEQYF. CDR3 nucleotide sequence: TGTGCCAGCAGTTTAAAGGGGTATACCTACGAGCAGTACTTC.

The rearrangement joins TRBV6-6 to TRBJ2-7; D gene unclear. Germline loops: CDR1 MNHNY, CDR2 SVGAGI (reference sequence). V was trimmed by 2 bases and J by 2 bases, leaving 10 bases between them. The CDR3 is 14 amino acids. The CDR3 loop reads CASSYTPYPYEQYF. CDR3 in DNA: TGTGCCAGCAGTTACACACCTTACCCCTACGAGCAGTACTTC.

The rearrangement uses TRBV11-2 and TRBJ1-1, with D perhaps matching TRBD1 (6 bases). This CDR3 contains 14 residues. The germline gives CDR1 SGHAT, CDR2 FQNNGV. V lost 5 bases and J lost 6, with 16 bases in between. This CDR3 is CASSILETGAEAFF. The CDR3 region has the DNA TGTGCCAGCAGCATCCTCGAGACAGGAGCTGAAGCTTTCTTT.

The DNA for the CDR3 is TGTGCCAGCAGGCCGGGACAGAGCCCTAATCAGCCCCAGCATTTT. This translates into CASRPGQSPNQPQHF. The chain uses TRBV6-5 and TRBJ1-5, with TRBD1 matching over 7 bases. Germline lookup yields CDR1 MNHEY and CDR2 SVGAGI. Unmatched junction bases numbered 9, after V lost 6 bases and J lost 4 bases. The CDR3 sequence is 15 residues long.

This clone was recorded a few times. The CDR3 DNA reads TGTGCCAGCAGTGAGGGACAGGGGATTCAGCCCCAGCATTTT. As protein: CASSEGQGIQPQHF. This chain joins TRBV6-1 and TRBJ1-5; 10 positions agree with TRBD1. V lost 3 bases, J lost 6 bases, and 2 bases stayed unmatched. The CDR3 spans 14 residues. Germline V gene data show CDR1 as MNHNS and CDR2 as SASEGT.

V gene TRBV6-5 combines with J gene TRBJ1-2; 7 nucleotides align to TRBD1. This CDR3 has 14 residues. The germline gives CDR1 MNHEY, CDR2 SVGAGI. V was pared by 6 bases and J by 3 bases, with 7 bases of the junction left unmatched. The CDR3 loop is CASSRQDRDYGYTF. In nucleotides, the CDR3 is TGTGCCAGCAGCAGACAAGACAGGGACTATGGCTACACCTTC.

This sequence joins TRBV7-6 and TRBJ2-3, with TRBD2 as a possible D gene (5 bases). V lost 0 bases, J lost 4 bases, and 11 bases lay in between. CDR1 SGHVS and CDR2 FNYEAQ come from the germline V gene. This CDR3 is 15 amino acids long. The CDR3 loop is CASSLAWERPDTQYF. The CDR3 nucleotides are TGTGCCAGCAGCTTAGCTTGGGAGCGCCCAGATACGCAGTATTTT.

This chain links TRBV5-1 with TRBJ2-7, with 10 bases lining up with TRBD1. The CDR3 loop spans 15 amino acids. With V trimmed by 4 bases and J by 0 bases, 4 bases remained unmatched. Germline CDR1 is SGHRS and CDR2 is YFSETQ. CDR3 DNA: TGCGCCAGCAGCGTGGGACAGGGGATCTCCTACGAGCAGTACTTC. It specifies CASSVGQGISYEQYF.

The chain has TRBV6-5 and TRBJ2-7; D gene ambiguous. The V and J ends lost 8 bases and 3 bases respectively, with 11 bases between them. The germline gives CDR1 MNHEY, CDR2 SVGAGI. The CDR3 length is 12 residues. The CDR3 DNA sequence: TGTGCCAGCGGGCTTGAAGGCTACGAGCAGTACTTC. Its translation: CASGLEGYEQYF.

The V gene is TRBV7-3, the J gene TRBJ2-7, with TRBD1 matching over 8 bases. Germline lookup yields CDR1 SGHTA and CDR2 FQGTGA. The trim removed 1 base at V and 5 bases at J, leaving 10 bases unmatched. The CDR3 is made up of 16 amino acids. The CDR3, as DNA: TGTGCCAGCAGCTTAATGCTCCCGAGGACAGGGCACGAGCAGTACTTC. As protein: CASSLMLPRTGHEQYF.

There are a few counts of this clone. V gene TRBV5-1 combines with J gene TRBJ1-1; 10 nucleotides align to TRBD1. V trimming: 4 bases; J trimming: 4 bases; junction bases outside the gene matches: 4. Germline values: CDR1 SGHRS, CDR2 YFSETQ. The CDR3 totals 14 residues. DNA for the CDR3: TGCGCCAGCAGCCGACAGGGGGCGGGCACTGAAGCTTTCTTT. Protein product: CASSRQGAGTEAFF.

The V gene is TRBV2, the J gene TRBJ2-7; 7 bases match TRBD1. The CDR3 is 14 residues long. CDR1 and CDR2 (germline): SNHLY, FYNNEI. V lost 10 bases to trimming and J lost 1 base; unmatched junction nucleotides: 10. The chain's CDR3 is CAIISGTASYEQYF. The CDR3 DNA is TGTGCCATTATATCTGGGACAGCGTCCTACGAGCAGTACTTC.

The V gene is TRBV3-1 (or the pseudogene TRBV3-2), the J gene TRBJ1-2, with 9 bases identical to TRBD1. V gave up 1 base and J gave up 7 bases; unmatched junction bases: 13. The CDR3 length is 17 residues. Germline V gene lookup returns CDR1 LGHDT and CDR2 YNNKEL (reference sequence). For the CDR3, the DNA is TGTGCCAGCAGCCAAGGTTATTGGGGACAGGGTCGAGGTGGCTACACCTTC. The encoded protein is CASSQGYWGQGRGGYTF.

This chain joins TRBV10-3 and TRBJ2-1; 7 bases match TRBD2. CDR3 length: 13 amino acids. Germline V gene data show CDR1 as ENHRY and CDR2 as SYGVKD. CDR3 sequence reads: CSGGSPLLDEQFF. CDR3 nucleotides: TGTTCGGGGGGTAGCCCTTTGCTGGATGAGCAGTTCTTC.

J is TRBJ1-5 and V is TRBV28; maybe TRBD1 (6 bases). The CDR3 runs to 17 residues. Trimming took off 6 bases at V and 1 base at J, with 19 bases between the two ends. Germline V gene lookup returns CDR1 MDHEN and CDR2 SYDVKM. DNA for the CDR3: TGTGCCAGCAGATCAGGGGCCGCAGGTATAAGCAATCAGCCCCAGCATTTT. It yields the protein CASRSGAAGISNQPQHF. The full variable domain, with the rest looked up from reference TRBV28 and TRBJ1-5, is DVKVTQSSRYLVKRTGEKVFLECVQDMDHENMFWYRQDPGLGLRLIYFSYDVKMKEKGDIPEGYSVSREKKERFSLILESASTNQTSMYLCASRSGAAGISNQPQHFGDGTRLSIL.

The V call is TRBV19, the J call TRBJ1-1, with 9 nucleotides matching TRBD1. V dropped 3 bases and J dropped 5; count of bases not matched to a gene: 4. The germline V gene has CDR1 LNHDA and CDR2 SQIVND (reference sequence). This CDR3 region has 14 residues. CDR3 region: CASSIGTGLTEAFF. In DNA form, the CDR3 reads TGTGCCAGTAGTATTGGGACAGGGTTAACTGAAGCTTTCTTT.

This clone was observed once. CDR3 nucleotide sequence: TGCAGCGCCGTCAGGGGGATGGGCACTGAAGCTTTCTTT. Its translation is CSAVRGMGTEAFF. The chain combines TRBV29-1 with TRBJ1-1, with TRBD1 matching 7 bases. The germline V gene has CDR1 SQVTM and CDR2 ANQGSEA. The J segment lost 4 bases and the V segment lost 7 bases, leaving 9 bases of the junction unmatched. The CDR3 is 13 amino acids.

The chain is built from TRBV27 and TRBJ2-2; 9 bases match TRBD2. V dropped 7 bases and J dropped 7; count of bases not matched to a gene: 10. Germline CDR1 MNHEY, CDR2 SMNVEV (reference sequence). This CDR3 region has 15 residues. As DNA, the CDR3 is TGTGCCAGCAATCTGGCGGGGGGGCAGGACGGGGAGCTGTTTTTT. It specifies CASNLAGGQDGELFF.

The rearrangement links TRBV7-2 to TRBJ2-3; 9 bases are shared with TRBD2. With 1 base clipped from V and 2 bases from J, the junction kept 4 bases outside the gene matches. Germline CDR1 is SGHTA and CDR2 is FQGNSA. The CDR3 has 16 amino acids. The CDR3 bases are TGTGCCAGCAGCTTAGGACTAGCGGAGAACACAGATACGCAGTATTTT. It codes for CASSLGLAENTDTQYF.

The chain links TRBV29-1 to TRBJ1-5; TRBD1 aligns across 7 bases. The germline V gene has CDR1 SQVTM and CDR2 ANQGSEA. The length of the CDR3 is 13 residues. V shed 6 bases, J shed 1 base, and the junction held 3 bases outside the gene matches. DNA of the CDR3: TGCAGCGTATCGACAGGGAGCAATCAGCCCCAGCATTTT. Protein: CSVSTGSNQPQHF.

The V gene is TRBV6-5, the J gene TRBJ1-3; D not resolved. Trimming took off 2 bases at V and 0 bases at J, with 8 bases between the two ends. The CDR3 runs to 15 residues. From germline, CDR1 is MNHEY and CDR2 SVGAGI. CDR3 DNA: TGTGCCAGCAGTTACGATAGGAGCTCTGGAAACACCATATATTTT. This translates into CASSYDRSSGNTIYF.

The chain employs TRBV19 and TRBJ2-7; 7 nucleotides match TRBD1. The J segment lost 1 base and the V segment lost 7 bases, leaving 4 bases of the junction unmatched. The CDR3 spans 13 residues. Germline V gene lookup returns CDR1 LNHDA and CDR2 SQIVND (reference sequence). DNA for the CDR3: TGTGCCAGTACCCCGACAGGGTCCTACGAGCAGTACTTC. Translation gives CASTPTGSYEQYF.

This clone showed up just once. CDR3 protein: CASDGGGPYGYTF. As DNA, the CDR3 is TGTGCCAGTGATGGGGGGGGCCCCTATGGCTACACCTTC. The chain couples TRBV6-5 to TRBJ1-2; a weak D match, TRBD1 (6 bases). Germline lookup yields CDR1 MNHEY and CDR2 SVGAGI. Trimming stripped 9 bases from V and 4 bases from J, with 15 bases between. CDR3 size: 13 residues.

This clone has only a few counts. The rearrangement links TRBV5-6 to TRBJ2-7, with D possibly being TRBD1 (6 bases). V was trimmed by 4 bases and J by 3 bases, leaving 8 bases between them. Germline assignment: CDR1 SGHDT and CDR2 YYEEEE. This CDR3 spans 12 amino acids. The CDR3 here is CASSRTDYEQYF. In nucleotides, the CDR3 is TGTGCCAGCAGCCGGACAGACTACGAGCAGTACTTC. The full variable domain, its missing parts supplied by reference TRBV5-6 and TRBJ2-7, is DAGVTQSPTHLIKTRGQQVTLRCSPKSGHDTVSWYQQALGQGPQFIFQYYEEEERQRGNFPDRFSGHQFPNYSSELNVNALLLGDSALYLCASSRTDYEQYFGPGTRLTVT.

This chain uses TRBV27 with TRBJ1-2; 7 bases align to TRBD1. Germline CDR1 and CDR2: MNHEY and SMNVEV (reference sequence). V lost 6 bases to trimming and J lost 2 bases; unmatched junction nucleotides: 6. The CDR3 sequence is 14 residues long. The CDR3 loop reads CASSFDRENYGYTF. For the CDR3, the DNA is TGTGCCAGCAGCTTCGACAGGGAAAACTATGGCTACACCTTC.

The chain uses TRBV2 and TRBJ1-5; D not certain. The length of the CDR3 is 13 residues. Germline V lookup: CDR1 SNHLY, CDR2 FYNNEI. V was trimmed by 9 bases and J by 0 bases, leaving 9 bases between them. The CDR3 DNA follows: TGTGCCAGGGAGTCCCCTAGCAATCAGCCCCAGCATTTT. Encoded protein: CARESPSNQPQHF.

In its sample, this clone was seen once. The chain links TRBV24-1 to TRBJ1-1, with D unresolved. This CDR3 spans 13 amino acids. V dropped 9 bases and J dropped 1 base, with 11 bases sitting between them. The V gene's germline CDR1 is KGHDR and CDR2 SFDVKD. The CDR3 bases are TGTGCCACCCGGGGAGGTGGGAACACTGAAGCTTTCTTT. It specifies CATRGGGNTEAFF.